The 2 T cell receptor beta chains listed next were all sequenced from one sample in a study of blood T cells in healthy people across ages. Primers used in a second PCR of about 6 to 12 cycles were a sample-barcoded 5' primer and a J-beta primer mix. TCRdb redid the calling of the 5' RACE reads with MiXCR, one entry per CDR3 protein. Among around 780,000 distinct CDR3 sequences, around 25% were seen once, and the ten largest hold less than 3.5%. The same sample was also used in a study of T cells of mothers and their children.

The sequencing sample was made of blood. These receptor sequences come from a boy aged 10-17 years in good health.

The genes are TRBV6-4 and TRBJ2-5; the match to TRBD2 covers 8 bases. The DNA end is a closer match to TRBJ2-1, so the J assignment may be wrong. Per the germline V gene, CDR1 is MRHNA and CDR2 is SNTAGT. The CDR3 totals 14 residues. CDR3 nucleotide sequence: TGTGCCAGCAGTCAAGGGCCGGGAGGGAATGAGCAGTTCTTC. It encodes CASSQGPGGNEQFF.

This clonotype was detected only a few times. The chain combines TRBV2 with TRBJ1-5, with unresolved D. V was pared by 4 bases and J by 3 bases, with 10 bases between. Germline CDR1 reads SNHLY; CDR2 reads FYNNEI. CDR3 length: 14 amino acids. CDR3 sequence: CASSVDRLNQPQHF. In DNA form, the CDR3 reads TGTGCCAGCAGTGTAGATAGGCTCAATCAGCCCCAGCATTTT.